Following are 17 T cell receptor beta chains from one sample sequenced in a study of cytomegalovirus exposure and HLA in healthy donors. A multiplex PCR was run with 60 Vbeta primers and 13 Jbeta primers. The data were produced by immunoSEQ multiplex PCR, yet TCRdb's version contains in-frame clones alone and is incomplete. The sample has 200,000 to 250,000 clones. Sequenced material: PBMCs. These receptor sequences come from a woman in her twenties or thirties in good health and CMV-seropositive.

The chain has TRBV19 and TRBJ2-7; tentatively, D is TRBD2 (6 bases). CDR3 size: 13 residues. V was clipped by 7 bases and J by 6 bases, with 16 bases between them. Germline V gene sequence: CDR1 LNHDA, CDR2 SQIVND (reference sequence). The CDR3 nucleotides read TGTGCCAGTATCGCGGCAGGAGCGGGCGAGCAGTACTTC. Translated, it gives CASIAAGAGEQYF.

V is TRBV6-5 and J is TRBJ2-5, with TRBD1 matching over 7 bases. The CDR3 runs 14 residues. Germline lookup yields CDR1 MNHEY and CDR2 SVGAGI. V was clipped by 6 bases and J by 4 bases; unmatched bases: 8. Here the CDR3 DNA reads TGTGCCAGCAGACGACAGGGAGCAAGAGAGACCCAGTACTTC. As protein: CASRRQGARETQYF.

V gene TRBV5-8 combines with J gene TRBJ2-2; no clear D. V was shortened by 0 bases and J by 8 bases, with 14 bases between the two germline ends. The CDR3 extends over 15 amino acids. CDR1 and CDR2 (germline): SGHTS, YDEGEE. The CDR3 reads CASSLDPGRWGELFF. The DNA of the CDR3 is TGTGCCAGCAGCTTGGATCCAGGAAGGTGGGGGGAGCTGTTTTTT.

The chain couples TRBV6-5 to TRBJ1-2; 9 bases match TRBD1. CDR1 is MNHEY, CDR2 SVGAGI, per germline. CDR3 length: 14 amino acids. Trimming took 9 bases from V and 4 from J; bases not matched to a gene: 9. The CDR3 loop reads CASFTGGPIYGYTF. In nucleotides, the CDR3 is TGTGCCAGTTTCACAGGGGGCCCCATCTATGGCTACACCTTC.

This chain links TRBV7-8 with TRBJ1-2, with 9 bases lining up with TRBD1. The ends lost 5 bases at V and 0 bases at J; junction bases unmatched: 19. In germline, CDR1 is SGHVS, CDR2 FQNEAQ. This CDR3 comprises 20 residues. This CDR3 is CASSESFRGGQGQSNYGYTF. CDR3 in DNA: TGTGCCAGCAGCGAATCCTTCAGGGGGGGACAGGGCCAGTCTAACTATGGCTACACCTTC.

The V and J genes are TRBV6-1 and TRBJ1-1; the D gene is possibly TRBD1 (5 bases). Germline values: CDR1 MNHNS, CDR2 SASEGT. Trimming removed 5 bases at V and 0 bases at J, with 10 bases between. This CDR3 has 14 amino acids. CDR3 coding DNA: TGTGCCAGCAGTCATAAAGGGGTGAACACTGAAGCTTTCTTT. This sequence encodes CASSHKGVNTEAFF.

This chain links TRBV9 with TRBJ2-7; 9 bases agree with TRBD2. Germline V gene lookup returns CDR1 SGDLS and CDR2 YYNGEE. The CDR3 runs 15 residues. Germline trimming cut 0 bases from V and 4 bases from J; bases unmatched to any gene: 5. CDR3 sequence: CASSVGSSGIYEQYF. The CDR3 coding sequence is TGTGCCAGCAGCGTAGGGTCTAGCGGGATTTACGAGCAGTACTTC.

The chain combines TRBV4-1 with TRBJ2-5, with TRBD1 as a possible D gene (6 bases). This CDR3 contains 17 residues. CDR1 is MGHRA, CDR2 YSYEKL, per germline. V was pared by 3 bases and J by 3 bases, with 20 bases between. CDR3 region: CASSHTYRGAGEETQYF. DNA of the CDR3: TGCGCCAGCAGCCATACGTATCGAGGGGCAGGGGAAGAGACCCAGTACTTC.

The rearrangement links TRBV28 to TRBJ1-5; no reliable D call. Germline loops: CDR1 MDHEN, CDR2 SYDVKM. This CDR3 contains 16 residues. Trimming shortened V by 7 bases and J by 0 bases, and 16 bases separated the two germline ends. CDR3 protein: CASIPHSGDSNQPQHF. DNA for the CDR3: TGTGCCAGCATCCCTCATTCAGGTGATAGCAATCAGCCCCAGCATTTT. Based on the CDR3 plus reference TRBV28 and TRBJ1-5, the full variable domain is DVKVTQSSRYLVKRTGEKVFLECVQDMDHENMFWYRQDPGLGLRLIYFSYDVKMKEKGDIPEGYSVSREKKERFSLILESASTNQTSMYLCASIPHSGDSNQPQHFGDGTRLSIL.

This chain links TRBV18 with TRBJ2-7, with no clear D. Germline-derived CDR1 and CDR2 are KGHSH and LQKENI. Trimming removed 3 bases at V and 2 bases at J, with 8 bases between. This CDR3 contains 13 residues. CDR3 in amino acids: CASSPASPYEQYF. The CDR3 DNA follows: TGTGCCAGCTCACCGGCCTCGCCCTACGAGCAGTACTTC.

The chain has TRBV19 and TRBJ1-5; D is ambiguous. There are 16 residues in the CDR3. Trimming cost V 2 bases and J 3 bases, with 14 bases left between them. CDR1 LNHDA and CDR2 SQIVND come from the germline V gene (reference sequence). Written as DNA, the CDR3 is TGTGCCAGTAGTATATTCAGGCAGAGGGACAATCAGCCCCAGCATTTT. The encoded protein is CASSIFRQRDNQPQHF.

Concerning this clone: This sample also contains other DNA sequences that code for the same CDR3. J is TRBJ1-5 and V is TRBV7-8; D remains ambiguous. Germline V lookup: CDR1 SGHVS, CDR2 FQNEAQ. V was shortened by 0 bases and J by 4 bases, with 7 bases between the two germline ends. This CDR3 spans 14 amino acids. CDR3 DNA: TGTGCCAGCAGCTTAGCCGTTAGAAATCAGCCCCAGCATTTT. Amino acid sequence: CASSLAVRNQPQHF.

The J gene is TRBJ2-3, the V gene TRBV5-1; 11 nucleotides match TRBD2. Germline V gene data show CDR1 as SGHRS and CDR2 as YFSETQ. The J segment lost 3 bases and the V segment lost 7 bases, leaving 4 bases of the junction unmatched. The CDR3 runs to 14 residues. The CDR3 bases are TGCGCCAGCGGTCGACTAGCGGGGACAGATACGCAGTATTTT. Its protein product is CASGRLAGTDTQYF.

The chain carries TRBV5-1 and TRBJ1-1; the D gene is possibly TRBD1 (6 bases). V was shortened by 4 bases and J by 2 bases, with 12 bases between the two germline ends. This CDR3 has 14 amino acids. Germline V CDR1 and CDR2: SGHRS, YFSETQ. The CDR3 is CASSLGHQNTEAFF. CDR3 DNA: TGCGCCAGCAGCCTGGGACACCAAAACACTGAAGCTTTCTTT.

The chain couples TRBV19 to TRBJ1-5; the match to TRBD1 covers 11 bases. V lost 5 bases and J lost 4; bases outside the gene matches: 4. Germline V lookup: CDR1 LNHDA, CDR2 SQIVND (reference sequence). The CDR3 spans 15 residues. The CDR3 loop reads CASSFGTGGNQPQHF. The CDR3 nucleotides are TGTGCCAGTAGTTTCGGGACAGGGGGGAATCAGCCCCAGCATTTT.

The chain combines TRBV10-3 with TRBJ1-2; D is undetermined. CDR1 is ENHRY and CDR2 is SYGVKD in the germline V gene. This CDR3 has 17 residues. With 2 bases removed from V and 0 bases from J, the gap between germline ends came to 16 bases. The CDR3 DNA sequence: TGTGCCATCAGTGAGGAGGCAGAGACGGCGTCTAACTATGGCTACACCTTC. It encodes CAISEEAETASNYGYTF.

The chain is built from TRBV5-1 and TRBJ2-4, with TRBD1 matching 9 bases. This CDR3 has 16 residues. Germline V gene lookup returns CDR1 SGHRS and CDR2 YFSETQ. Germline trimming cut 0 bases from V and 6 bases from J; bases unmatched to any gene: 7. For the CDR3, the DNA is TGCGCCAGCAGCTTGGCCATGTGGGACAGGGTAAACATTCAGTACTTC. Its translation is CASSLAMWDRVNIQYF.